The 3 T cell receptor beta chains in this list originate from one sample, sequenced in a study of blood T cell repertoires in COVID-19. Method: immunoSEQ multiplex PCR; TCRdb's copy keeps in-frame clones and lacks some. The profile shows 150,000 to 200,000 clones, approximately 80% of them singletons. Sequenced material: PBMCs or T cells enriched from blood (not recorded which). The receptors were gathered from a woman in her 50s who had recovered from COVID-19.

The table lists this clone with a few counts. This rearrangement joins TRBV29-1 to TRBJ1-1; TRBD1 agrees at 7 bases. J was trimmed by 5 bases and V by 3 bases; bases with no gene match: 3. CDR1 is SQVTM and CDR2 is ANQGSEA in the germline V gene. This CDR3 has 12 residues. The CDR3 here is CSVDRGKTEAFF. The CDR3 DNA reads TGCAGCGTTGACAGGGGGAAGACTGAAGCTTTCTTT.

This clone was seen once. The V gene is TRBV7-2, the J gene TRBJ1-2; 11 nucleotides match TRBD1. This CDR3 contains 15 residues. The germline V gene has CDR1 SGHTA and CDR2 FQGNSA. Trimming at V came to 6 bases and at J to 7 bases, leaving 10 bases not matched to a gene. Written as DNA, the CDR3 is TGTGCCAGCAGTTCGAGGACAGGGGGCAGGTTTGGCTACACCTTC. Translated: CASSSRTGGRFGYTF.

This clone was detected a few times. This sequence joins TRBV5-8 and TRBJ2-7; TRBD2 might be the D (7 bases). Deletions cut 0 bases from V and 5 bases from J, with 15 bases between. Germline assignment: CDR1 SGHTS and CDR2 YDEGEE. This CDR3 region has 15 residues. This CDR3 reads CASSLAPAGAHEQYF. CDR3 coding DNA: TGTGCCAGCAGCTTGGCCCCGGCGGGGGCCCACGAGCAGTACTTC. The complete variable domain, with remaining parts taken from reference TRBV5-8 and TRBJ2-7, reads EAGVTQSPTHLIKTRGQQATLRCSPISGHTSVYWYQQALGLGLQFLLWYDEGEERNRGNFPPRFSGRQFPNYSSELNVNALELEDSALYLCASSLAPAGAHEQYFGPGTRLTVT.